The T cell receptor beta chain under discussion was sequenced for a study of identical twins' blood T cells. The study's findings and limits: Each donor's most abundant TCRbeta clonotypes shared more CDR3 sequences with her twin than unrelated donors. Shared CDR3 clonotype counts tracked mainly the product of cloneset sizes.

J gave up 8 bases and V 2 bases, and 3 bases lay outside the gene matches. The CDR3 contains 14 residues. Germline-derived CDR1 and CDR2 are SGHRS and YFSETQ. Original processing notes: Clonotypes per individual ranged from about 85,000 to nearly 550,000. TCRdb recomputed calls from the 5' RACE reads with MiXCR, one row per CDR3 protein. TCRdb, not the original authors, processed these V and J calls. The sample has hundreds of thousands of distinct CDR3 sequences; roughly 30% are singletons. The donors were healthy female monozygous twins, three pairs in total. Only a few counts were recorded for this clonotype. Antigen unknown.

This sequence joins TRBV5-1 and TRBJ1-6; TRBD1 matches 8 bases. The sequenced sample was PBMCs. The receptor was isolated from a woman aged 18-49 years in good health. DNA of the CDR3: TGCGCCAGCAGCTTAGACAGGGGTGATTCACCCCTCCACTTT. Its protein product is CASSLDRGDSPLHF.